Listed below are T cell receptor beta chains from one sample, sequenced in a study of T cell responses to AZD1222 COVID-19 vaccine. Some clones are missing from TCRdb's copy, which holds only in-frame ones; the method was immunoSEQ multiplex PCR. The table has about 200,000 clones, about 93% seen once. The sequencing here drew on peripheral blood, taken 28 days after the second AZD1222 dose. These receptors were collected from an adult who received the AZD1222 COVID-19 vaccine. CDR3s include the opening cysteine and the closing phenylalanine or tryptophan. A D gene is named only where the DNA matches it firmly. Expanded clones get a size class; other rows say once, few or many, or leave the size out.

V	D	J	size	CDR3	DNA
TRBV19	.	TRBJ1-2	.	CASTLGGVSGYTF	TGTGCCAGTACCCTGGGGGGGGTGAGTGGCTACACCTTC
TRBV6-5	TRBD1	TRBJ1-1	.	CASSRQGAGTEAFF	TGTGCCAGCAGCCGACAGGGGGCAGGGACTGAAGCTTTCTTT
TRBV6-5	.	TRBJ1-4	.	CASSLNPSWGEKLFF	TGTGCCAGCAGTCTCAACCCATCCTGGGGTGAAAAACTGTTTTTT
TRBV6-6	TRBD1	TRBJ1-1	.	CASKLDRRNTEAFF	TGTGCCAGCAAGCTGGACAGGCGGAACACTGAAGCTTTCTTT
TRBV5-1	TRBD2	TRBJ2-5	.	CASSSGLAGRQETQYF	TGCGCCAGCAGCTCCGGACTAGCGGGGCGCCAAGAGACCCAGTACTTC
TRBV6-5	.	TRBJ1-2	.	CASSYGPQTRGYTF	TGTGCCAGCAGTTACGGGCCGCAAACCCGGGGCTACACCTTC
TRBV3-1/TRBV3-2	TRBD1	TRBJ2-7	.	CASNFRDRAYEQYF	TGTGCCAGCAACTTCCGGGACAGGGCCTACGAGCAGTACTTC
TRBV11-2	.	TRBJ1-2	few	CASSFATSYGYTF	TGTGCCAGCAGCTTTGCCACGAGCTATGGCTACACCTTC
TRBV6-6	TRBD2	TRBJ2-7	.	CASSLRREAGVSYEQYF	TGTGCCAGCAGTCTACGTCGTGAAGCGGGGGTGTCCTACGAGCAGTACTTC
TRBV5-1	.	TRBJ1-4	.	CASSLGPGREKLFF	TGCGCCAGCAGCTTGGGCCCTGGGAGAGAAAAACTGTTTTTT
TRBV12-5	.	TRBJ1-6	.	CASALTGTSNSPLHF	TGTGCTAGTGCCCTAACCGGGACATCTAATTCACCCCTCCACTTT
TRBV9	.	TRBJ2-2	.	CASSVRAQNTGELFF	TGTGCCAGCAGCGTAAGGGCCCAGAACACCGGGGAGCTGTTTTTT
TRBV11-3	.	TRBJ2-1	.	CASSLGTSSYNEQFF	TGTGCCAGCAGCTTAGGGACAAGCTCCTACAATGAGCAGTTCTTC
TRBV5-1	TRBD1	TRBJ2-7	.	CASSAGQGGYEQYF	TGCGCCAGCAGCGCCGGACAGGGGGGGTACGAGCAGTACTTC
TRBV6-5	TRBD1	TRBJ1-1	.	CASSYSRTGAAGAFF	TGTGCCAGCAGTTACTCGCGGACAGGGGCCGCGGGGGCTTTCTTT
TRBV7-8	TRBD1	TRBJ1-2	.	CASSLRPGQGLNYGYTF	TGTGCCAGCAGTTTACGTCCGGGACAGGGGCTAAACTATGGCTACACCTTC
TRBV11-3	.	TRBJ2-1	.	CASSGQTNNEQFF	TGTGCCAGCAGTGGGCAGACAAACAATGAGCAGTTCTTC
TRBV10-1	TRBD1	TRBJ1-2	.	CASSAGTGGSGYGYTF	TGCGCCAGCAGTGCCGGGACAGGGGGCTCTGGGTATGGCTACACCTTC
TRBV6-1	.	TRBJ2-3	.	CASSEEVFVLAGSGDTQYF	TGTGCCAGCAGTGAAGAGGTTTTCGTTTTAGCAGGGTCGGGAGATACGCAGTATTTT
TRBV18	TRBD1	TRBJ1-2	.	CASSTEGQANYGYTF	TGTGCCAGCTCAACGGAGGGACAGGCTAACTATGGCTACACCTTC
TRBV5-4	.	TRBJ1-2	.	CASSGRIDSGFGGYTF	TGTGCCAGCAGCGGACGAATTGACAGTGGGTTCGGTGGCTACACCTTC
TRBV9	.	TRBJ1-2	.	CASSLRGQNMYGYTF	TGTGCCAGCAGCCTCCGTGGACAGAATATGTATGGCTACACCTTC
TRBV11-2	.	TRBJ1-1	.	CASQQLSSGSNTEAFF	TGTGCCAGCCAGCAGCTTAGTTCAGGGTCGAACACTGAAGCTTTCTTT
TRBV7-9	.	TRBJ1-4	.	CASSSGTLGTNEKLFF	TGTGCCAGCAGCTCCGGGACTTTGGGGACTAATGAAAAACTGTTTTTT
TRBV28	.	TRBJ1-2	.	CASSLWGRKTHGYTF	TGTGCCAGCAGTTTATGGGGCAGGAAGACGCATGGCTACACCTTC
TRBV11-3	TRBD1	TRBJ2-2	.	CASSLWWTGGSGELFF	TGTGCCAGCAGCTTATGGTGGACAGGGGGATCCGGGGAGCTGTTTTTT
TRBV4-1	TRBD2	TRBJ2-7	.	CASSQGVYSGGRAEQYF	TGCGCCAGCAGCCAAGGGGTCTACAGTGGAGGGAGGGCCGAGCAGTACTTC
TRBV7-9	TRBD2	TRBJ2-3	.	CASSLDPLAGGTDTQYF	TGTGCCAGCAGCTTGGACCCCTTAGCGGGGGGAACAGATACGCAGTATTTT
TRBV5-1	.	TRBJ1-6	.	CASSLDQAGRQSPLHF	TGCGCCAGCAGCTTGGACCAGGCAGGGCGACAGTCACCCCTCCACTTT
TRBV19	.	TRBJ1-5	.	CATTDHSLGSNQPQHF	TGTGCCACCACCGACCACAGTTTGGGTAGCAATCAGCCCCAGCATTTT
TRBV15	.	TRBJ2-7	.	CATSRARGGRSYEQYF	TGTGCCACCAGCAGAGCGCGAGGAGGGAGAAGCTACGAGCAGTACTTC
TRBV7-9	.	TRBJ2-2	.	CASSLVEAGELFF	TGTGCCAGCAGCTTAGTGGAGGCCGGGGAGCTGTTTTTT
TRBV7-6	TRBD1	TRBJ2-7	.	CASSLFGTGDSYEQYF	TGTGCCAGCAGCTTATTCGGGACAGGGGACTCCTACGAGCAGTACTTC
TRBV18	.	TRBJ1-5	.	CASSPPNQPQHF	TGTGCCAGCTCACCACCCAATCAGCCCCAGCATTTT
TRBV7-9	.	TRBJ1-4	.	CASSDTGTGEKLFF	TGTGCCAGCAGCGATACCGGGACCGGTGAAAAACTGTTTTTT
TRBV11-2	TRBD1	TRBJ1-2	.	CASSDGQGTIGYTF	TGTGCCAGCAGCGATGGACAGGGAACTATTGGCTACACCTTC
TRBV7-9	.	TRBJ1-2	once	CASRPDTVIGGYGYTF	TGTGCCAGCAGGCCGGACACCGTAATTGGGGGCTATGGCTACACCTTC
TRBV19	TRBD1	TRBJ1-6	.	CASSIMGQGGRNSPLHF	TGTGCCAGTAGTATAATGGGACAGGGCGGTCGTAATTCACCCCTCCACTTT
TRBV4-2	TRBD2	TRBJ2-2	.	CASSRELAGGHYTGELFF	TGTGCCAGCAGCCGAGAACTAGCGGGGGGGCATTACACCGGGGAGCTGTTTTTT
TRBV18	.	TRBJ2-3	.	CASSSGQSSTDTQYF	TGTGCCAGCTCGTCCGGACAGTCTAGCACAGATACGCAGTATTTT